Included here is one T cell receptor beta chain sequence, with context. The antigen is unknown. Between the trimmed V and J ends, which lost 0 bases and 7 bases, there was a span of 15 bases. Germline V gene lookup returns CDR1 LNHNV and CDR2 YYDKDF (reference sequence). CDR3 length: 15 residues. The sample belongs to a study of OX40 agonist ivuxolimab in advanced cancers. Study information: Patients were given ivuxolimab, an antibody that agonizes OX40 (CD134). Patients with hepatocellular carcinoma, melanoma, renal cell or head and neck cancer made up the dose-escalation patients.

Study findings and constraints: Expanded clones tended on average to be more numerous among CD8+ T cells than CD4+.

The protocol was immunoSEQ multiplex PCR, while the TCRdb copy is restricted to in-frame clones and leaves out a portion. The sample includes under 80,000 clones, about 94% of them seen just once. The receptor was derived from an adult with an advanced solid tumor such as melanoma, head and neck, liver or kidney cancer. This specimen consisted of CD4+ or CD8+ T cells sorted from blood, obtained in a trial of the OX40 agonist ivuxolimab. V usage is TRBV15 and J usage is TRBJ1-1; D is undetermined. CDR3 bases: TGTGCCACCAGCAGAGATAGGGAATTCAGAGTTGAAGCTTTCTTT. It yields the protein CATSRDREFRVEAFF.